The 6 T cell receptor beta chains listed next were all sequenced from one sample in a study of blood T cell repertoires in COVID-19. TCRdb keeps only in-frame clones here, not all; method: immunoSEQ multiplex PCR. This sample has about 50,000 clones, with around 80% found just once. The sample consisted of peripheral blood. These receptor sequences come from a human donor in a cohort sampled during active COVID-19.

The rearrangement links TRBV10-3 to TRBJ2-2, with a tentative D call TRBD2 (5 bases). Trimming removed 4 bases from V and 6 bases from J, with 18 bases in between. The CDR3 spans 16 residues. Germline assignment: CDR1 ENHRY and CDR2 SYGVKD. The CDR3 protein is CAISGPGKEVAGELFF. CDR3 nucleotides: TGTGCCATCAGTGGTCCGGGGAAGGAGGTAGCCGGGGAGCTGTTTTTT.

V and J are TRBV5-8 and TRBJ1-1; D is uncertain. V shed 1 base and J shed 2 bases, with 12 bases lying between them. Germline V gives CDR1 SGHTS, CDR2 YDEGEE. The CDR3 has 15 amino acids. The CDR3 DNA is TGTGCCAGCAGCTTGCGTTTCTCGGGTAACACTGAAGCTTTCTTT. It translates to CASSLRFSGNTEAFF.

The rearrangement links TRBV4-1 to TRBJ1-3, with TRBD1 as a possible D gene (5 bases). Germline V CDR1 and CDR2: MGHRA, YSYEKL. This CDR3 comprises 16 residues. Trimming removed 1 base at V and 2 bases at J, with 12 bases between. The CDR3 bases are TGCGCCAGCAGCCAAGGGTTACCAGGGCCTGGAAACACCATATATTTT. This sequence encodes CASSQGLPGPGNTIYF.

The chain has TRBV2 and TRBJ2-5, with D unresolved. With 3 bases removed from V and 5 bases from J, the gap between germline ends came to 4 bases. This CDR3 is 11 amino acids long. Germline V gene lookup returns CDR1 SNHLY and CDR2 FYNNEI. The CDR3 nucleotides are TGTGCCAGCAGTGAGGAGGAGACCCAGTACTTC. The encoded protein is CASSEEETQYF. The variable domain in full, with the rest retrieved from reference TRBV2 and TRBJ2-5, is EPEVTQTPSHQVTQMGQEVILRCVPISNHLYFYWYRQILGQKVEFLVSFYNNEISEKSEIFDDQFSVERPDGSNFTLKIRSTKLEDSAMYFCASSEEETQYFGPGTRLLVL.

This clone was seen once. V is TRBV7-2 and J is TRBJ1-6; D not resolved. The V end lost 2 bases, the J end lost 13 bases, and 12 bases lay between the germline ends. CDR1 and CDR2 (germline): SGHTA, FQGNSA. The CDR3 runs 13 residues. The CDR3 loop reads CASSLIDKNPLHF. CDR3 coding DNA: TGTGCCAGCAGCTTAATCGACAAGAATCCCCTCCACTTT.

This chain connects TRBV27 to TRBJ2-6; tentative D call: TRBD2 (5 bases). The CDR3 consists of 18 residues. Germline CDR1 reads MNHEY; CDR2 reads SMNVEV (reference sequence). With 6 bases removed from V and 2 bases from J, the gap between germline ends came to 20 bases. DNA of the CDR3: TGTGCCAGCAGCCTTTCCCCCGGGGTCGGGGCTGGGGCCAACGTCCTGACTTTC. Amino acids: CASSLSPGVGAGANVLTF. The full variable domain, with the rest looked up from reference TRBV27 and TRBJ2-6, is EAQVTQNPRYLITVTGKKLTVTCSQNMNHEYMSWYRQDPGLGLRQIYYSMNVEVTDKGDVPEGYKVSRKEKRNFPLILESPSPNQTSLYFCASSLSPGVGAGANVLTFGAGSRLTVL.